Here is one T cell receptor beta chain with its context. The antigen remains undetermined. The germline V gene encodes CDR1 SGHTA and CDR2 FQGNSA. The CDR3 spans 14 residues. With the 5' RACE reads reprocessed, TCRdb shows one record per CDR3 protein and no DNA. Listed are about 260,000 distinct CDR3 sequences; approximately 0.42% falls within the top ten. The data originate from a study of T cells expressing NK-cell markers. General observations from the study: Of CD8+ T cells, about 1.0-8% belonged to dominant NKG2C+ clonotypes in 5 or 6 donors.

This receptor was obtained from a man between 18 and 29 years old in good health. The rearrangement joins TRBV7-2 to TRBJ2-1. Specimen: blood T cells: a sorted CD56 or NKG2C T cell subset, CD4+ or CD8+ T cells, or bulk PBMC T cells (not recorded which). The CDR3 protein is CASSPQFGRNEQFF.